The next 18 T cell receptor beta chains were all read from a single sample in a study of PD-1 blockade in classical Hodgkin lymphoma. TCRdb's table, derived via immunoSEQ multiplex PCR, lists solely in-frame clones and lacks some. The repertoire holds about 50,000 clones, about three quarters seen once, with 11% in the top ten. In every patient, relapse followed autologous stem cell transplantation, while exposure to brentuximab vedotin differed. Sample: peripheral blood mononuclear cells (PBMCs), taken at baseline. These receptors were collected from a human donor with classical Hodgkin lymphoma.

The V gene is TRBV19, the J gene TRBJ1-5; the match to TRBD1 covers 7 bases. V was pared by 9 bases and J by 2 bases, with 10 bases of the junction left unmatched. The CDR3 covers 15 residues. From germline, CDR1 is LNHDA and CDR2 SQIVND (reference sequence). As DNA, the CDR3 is TGTGCCAGCACACAGGGGTTAATTGGCAATCAGCCCCAGCATTTT. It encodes CASTQGLIGNQPQHF.

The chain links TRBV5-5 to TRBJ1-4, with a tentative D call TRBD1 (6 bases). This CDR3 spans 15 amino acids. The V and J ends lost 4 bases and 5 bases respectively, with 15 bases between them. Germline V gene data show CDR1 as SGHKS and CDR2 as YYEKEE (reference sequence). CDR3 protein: CASSAPDSGNEKLFF. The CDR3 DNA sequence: TGTGCCAGCAGCGCTCCGGACAGTGGGAATGAAAAACTGTTTTTT.

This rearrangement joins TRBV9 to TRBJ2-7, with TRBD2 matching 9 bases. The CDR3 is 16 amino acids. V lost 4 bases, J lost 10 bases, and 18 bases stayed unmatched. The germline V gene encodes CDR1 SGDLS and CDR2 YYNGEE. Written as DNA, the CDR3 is TGTGCCAGCAGCCCAAGCGGTCGCGGGGGGGCTACGAAACAGTACTTC. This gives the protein CASSPSGRGGATKQYF. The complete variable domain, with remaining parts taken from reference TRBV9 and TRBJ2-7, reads DSGVTQTPKHLITATGQRVTLRCSPRSGDLSVYWYQQSLDQGLQFLIQYYNGEERAKGNILERFSAQQFPDLHSELNLSSLELGDSALYFCASSPSGRGGATKQYFGPGTRLTVT.

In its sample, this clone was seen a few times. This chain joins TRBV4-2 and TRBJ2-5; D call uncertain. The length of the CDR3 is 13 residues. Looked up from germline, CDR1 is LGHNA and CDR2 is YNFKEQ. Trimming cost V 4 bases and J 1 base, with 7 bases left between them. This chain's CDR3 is CASSREAQETQYF. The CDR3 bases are TGTGCCAGCAGCCGTGAGGCCCAAGAGACCCAGTACTTC.

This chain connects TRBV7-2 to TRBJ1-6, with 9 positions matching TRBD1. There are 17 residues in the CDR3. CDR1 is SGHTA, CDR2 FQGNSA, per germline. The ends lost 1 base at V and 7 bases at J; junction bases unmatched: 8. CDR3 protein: CASSLGLPGQGNSPLHF. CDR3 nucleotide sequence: TGTGCCAGCAGCTTAGGGCTCCCCGGACAGGGGAATTCACCCCTCCACTTT.

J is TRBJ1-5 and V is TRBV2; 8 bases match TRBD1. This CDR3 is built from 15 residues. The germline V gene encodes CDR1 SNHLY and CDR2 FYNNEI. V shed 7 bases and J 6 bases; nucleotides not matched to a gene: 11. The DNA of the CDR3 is TGTGCCAGCACTAAGGCCGGACAGGGTGGTCAGCCCCAGCATTTT. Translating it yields CASTKAGQGGQPQHF. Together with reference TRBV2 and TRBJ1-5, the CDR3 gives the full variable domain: EPEVTQTPSHQVTQMGQEVILRCVPISNHLYFYWYRQILGQKVEFLVSFYNNEISEKSEIFDDQFSVERPDGSNFTLKIRSTKLEDSAMYFCASTKAGQGGQPQHFGDGTRLSIL.

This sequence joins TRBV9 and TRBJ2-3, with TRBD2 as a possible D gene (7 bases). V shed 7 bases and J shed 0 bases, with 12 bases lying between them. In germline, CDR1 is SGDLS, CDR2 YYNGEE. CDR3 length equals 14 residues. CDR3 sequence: CASRGGSSTDTQYF. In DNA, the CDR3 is TGTGCCAGCCGCGGGGGCTCTAGCACAGATACGCAGTATTTT.

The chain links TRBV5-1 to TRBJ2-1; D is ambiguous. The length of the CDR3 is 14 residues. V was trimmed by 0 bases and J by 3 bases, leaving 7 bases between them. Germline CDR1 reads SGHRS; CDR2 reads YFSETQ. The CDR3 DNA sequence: TGCGCCAGCAGCTTGGTCTCTAGCTACAATGAGCAGTTCTTC. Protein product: CASSLVSSYNEQFF.

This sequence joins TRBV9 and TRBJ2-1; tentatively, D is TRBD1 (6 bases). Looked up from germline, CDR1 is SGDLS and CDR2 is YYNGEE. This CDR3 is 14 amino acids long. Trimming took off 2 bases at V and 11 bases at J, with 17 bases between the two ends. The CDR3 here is CASSVETGTRKQFF. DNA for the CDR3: TGTGCCAGCAGCGTCGAGACAGGTACGAGAAAGCAGTTCTTC.

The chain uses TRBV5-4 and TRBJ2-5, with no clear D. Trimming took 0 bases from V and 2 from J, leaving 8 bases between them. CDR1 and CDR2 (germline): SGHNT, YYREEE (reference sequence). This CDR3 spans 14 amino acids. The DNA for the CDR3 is TGTGCCAGCAGCTTGGAACTCAGTCAAGAGACCCAGTACTTC. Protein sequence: CASSLELSQETQYF.

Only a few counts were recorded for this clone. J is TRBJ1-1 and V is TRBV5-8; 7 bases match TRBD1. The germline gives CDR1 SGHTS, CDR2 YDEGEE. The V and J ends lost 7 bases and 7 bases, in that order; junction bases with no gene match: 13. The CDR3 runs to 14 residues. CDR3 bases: TGTGCCAGCGAACTGACAGGGTTTGGGGGTGAAGCTTTCTTT. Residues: CASELTGFGGEAFF.

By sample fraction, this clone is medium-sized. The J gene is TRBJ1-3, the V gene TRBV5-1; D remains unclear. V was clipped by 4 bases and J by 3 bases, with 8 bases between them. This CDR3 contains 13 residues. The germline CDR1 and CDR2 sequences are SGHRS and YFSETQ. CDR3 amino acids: CASSPDGGNTIYF. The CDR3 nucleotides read TGCGCCAGCAGCCCCGACGGTGGAAACACCATATATTTT.

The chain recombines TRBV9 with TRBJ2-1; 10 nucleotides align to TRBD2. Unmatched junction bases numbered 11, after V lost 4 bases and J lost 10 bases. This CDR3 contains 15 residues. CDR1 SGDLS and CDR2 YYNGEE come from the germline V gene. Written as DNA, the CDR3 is TGTGCCAGCAGCCCGCGGACTAGCGGTCGCACGGAGCAGTTCTTC. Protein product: CASSPRTSGRTEQFF. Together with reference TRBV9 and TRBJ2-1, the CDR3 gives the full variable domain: DSGVTQTPKHLITATGQRVTLRCSPRSGDLSVYWYQQSLDQGLQFLIQYYNGEERAKGNILERFSAQQFPDLHSELNLSSLELGDSALYFCASSPRTSGRTEQFFGPGTRLTVL.

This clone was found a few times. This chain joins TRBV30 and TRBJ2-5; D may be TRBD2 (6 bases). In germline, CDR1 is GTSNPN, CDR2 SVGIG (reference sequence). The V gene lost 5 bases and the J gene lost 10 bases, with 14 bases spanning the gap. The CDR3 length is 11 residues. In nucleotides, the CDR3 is TGTGCCTGGGGGCAGGGAGGTGTCCAGTACTTC. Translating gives CAWGQGGVQYF.

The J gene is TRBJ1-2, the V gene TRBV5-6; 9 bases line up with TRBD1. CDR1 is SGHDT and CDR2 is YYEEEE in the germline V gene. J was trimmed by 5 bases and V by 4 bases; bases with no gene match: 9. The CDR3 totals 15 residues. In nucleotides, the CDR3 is TGTGCCAGCAGCACAGCCGGGACAGGGATATATGGCTACACCTTC. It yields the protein CASSTAGTGIYGYTF.

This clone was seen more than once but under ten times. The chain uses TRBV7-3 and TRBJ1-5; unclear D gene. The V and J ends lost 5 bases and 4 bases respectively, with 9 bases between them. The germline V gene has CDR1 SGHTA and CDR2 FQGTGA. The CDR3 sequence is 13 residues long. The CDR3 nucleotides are TGTGCCAGCAGCCCTAACCGTAATCAGCCCCAGCATTTT. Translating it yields CASSPNRNQPQHF.

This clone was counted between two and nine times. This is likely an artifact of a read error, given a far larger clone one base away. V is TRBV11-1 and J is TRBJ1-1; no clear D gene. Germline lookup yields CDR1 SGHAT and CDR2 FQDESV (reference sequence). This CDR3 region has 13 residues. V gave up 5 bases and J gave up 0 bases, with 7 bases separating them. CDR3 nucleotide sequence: TGTGCCAGCAGCCCTCAGATGAACACTGAAGCTTTCTTT. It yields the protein CASSPQMNTEAFF.

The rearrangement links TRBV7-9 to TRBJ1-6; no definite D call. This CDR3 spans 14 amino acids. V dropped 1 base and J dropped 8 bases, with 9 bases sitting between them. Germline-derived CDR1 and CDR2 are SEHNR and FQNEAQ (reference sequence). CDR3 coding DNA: TGTGCCAGCAGCTTAGAGTTTGGGGATTCACCCCTCCACTTT. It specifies CASSLEFGDSPLHF.